Below are 16 T cell receptor beta chains sequenced from a single sample in a study of molecular identifiers for immune sequencing clone quantification. TCRdb re-analysed the PCR reads in MiXCR, keeping a single row per CDR3 protein. In the table there are around 300,000 distinct CDR3 sequences, roughly a quarter of which are singletons. The sample consisted of naive CD8+ T cells from blood, with Jurkat cell RNA spiked in. Noted subset: FACS-sorted CD8+CD4-CCR7+CD45RA+ naive T cells. The receptors here all came from a human donor in good health. Some libraries in this study had Jurkat cell RNA spiked in.

The chain links TRBV20-1 to TRBJ2-3; 11 bases are shared with TRBD2. The CDR3 covers 14 residues. Germline assignment: CDR1 DFQATT and CDR2 SNEGSKA (reference sequence). The CDR3, as DNA: TGCAGCGTCCCCACTAGCGGGGGTAGATATACGCAGTATTTT. It encodes CSVPTSGGRYTQYF.

With respect to this clonotype: Relative to the germline gene, one junction end is altered; a read error may explain this. The chain carries TRBV4-1 and TRBJ2-7; the match to TRBD1 covers 9 bases. Germline-derived CDR1 and CDR2 are MGHRA and YSYEKL. The CDR3 sequence is 16 residues long. CDR3 loop: CASSQGGTGISYEQCF. CDR3 nucleotide sequence: TGCGCCAGCAGCCAGGGGGGGACAGGGATATCCTACGAGCAGTGCTTC.

The chain carries TRBV9 and TRBJ2-7, with TRBD2 matching over 7 bases. J was trimmed by 7 bases and V by 3 bases; bases with no gene match: 7. Looked up from germline, CDR1 is SGDLS and CDR2 is YYNGEE. The CDR3 length is 13 residues. DNA of the CDR3: TGTGCCAGCAGCGCCCTGACAGCGGGGGAGCAGTACTTC. It encodes CASSALTAGEQYF. Using reference TRBV9 and TRBJ2-7 for the parts outside the CDR3, the full variable domain is DSGVTQTPKHLITATGQRVTLRCSPRSGDLSVYWYQQSLDQGLQFLIQYYNGEERAKGNILERFSAQQFPDLHSELNLSSLELGDSALYFCASSALTAGEQYFGPGTRLTVT.

This clonotype was observed a handful of times. V and J are TRBV28 and TRBJ1-5; D is unresolved. CDR1 is MDHEN, CDR2 SYDVKM, per germline. The length of the CDR3 is 13 residues. V shed 5 bases and J shed 7 bases, with 12 bases lying between them. This chain's CDR3 is CASSGRGAQPQHF. CDR3 DNA: TGTGCCAGCAGTGGGAGAGGAGCGCAGCCCCAGCATTTT.

For this clonotype: A much more abundant neighbour one base away suggests this may be a read error. This rearrangement joins TRBV14 to TRBJ2-3; 8 bases align to TRBD2. The CDR3 runs 16 residues. Germline assignment: CDR1 SGHDN and CDR2 FVKESK. The DNA of the CDR3 is TGTGCCAGCAGCCACAAGCGACTAGCGTTCGGAGATACGCGGTATTTT. Protein sequence: CASSHKRLAFGDTRYF.

This clonotype came up many times. CDR3 sequence (DNA): TGTGCCAGCAGCCAAGTAGGGACAGACGTACTGGAGCAGTACTTC. Its translation: CASSQVGTDVLEQYF. The chain combines TRBV4-2 with TRBJ2-7; TRBD1 aligns across 7 bases. CDR3 length: 15 residues. Losses at the gene ends were 1 base for V and 7 bases for J; bases not matched to a gene: 10. The V gene's germline CDR1 is LGHNA and CDR2 YNFKEQ.

This clonotype occurred a few times. J is TRBJ2-7 and V is TRBV20-1; D is perhaps TRBD2 (6 bases). The V and J ends lost 3 bases and 3 bases respectively, with 21 bases between them. Looked up from germline, CDR1 is DFQATT and CDR2 is SNEGSKA (reference sequence). This CDR3 spans 16 amino acids. The CDR3 reads CSASSGVNANLYEQYF. CDR3 nucleotides: TGCAGTGCTAGTAGCGGCGTAAACGCCAACCTCTACGAGCAGTACTTC.

CDR3 residues: CASSLGVEPGEQYF. CDR3 nucleotide sequence: TGTGCCAGCAGCTTAGGGGTCGAACCGGGCGAGCAGTACTTC. The V call is TRBV7-8, the J call TRBJ2-7; no definite D call. The CDR3 is made up of 14 amino acids. Germline V gives CDR1 SGHVS, CDR2 FQNEAQ. Trimming took off 1 base at V and 6 bases at J, with 13 bases between the two ends.

Points on this clonotype: A junction boundary mismatches the germline segment, possibly from a read error. The rearrangement joins TRBV27 to TRBJ1-5; D perhaps matches TRBD1 (5 bases). Germline CDR1 reads MNHEY; CDR2 reads SMNVEV (reference sequence). The CDR3 spans 16 residues. In DNA form, the CDR3 reads TGTGCCAGCAGTTTGAGGGGCGAAGTTAGCAATCAGCCCCAGCGTTTT. The encoded protein is CASSLRGEVSNQPQRF.

Concerning this clonotype itself: Since the CDR3 does not end with the conserved phenylalanine or tryptophan, this likely comes from a read error. This chain links TRBV24-1 with TRBJ1-2, with 8 bases identical to TRBD1. There are 13 residues in the CDR3. V was clipped by 8 bases and J by 7 bases; unmatched bases: 8. The germline gives CDR1 KGHDR, CDR2 SFDVKD. Here the CDR3 reads CATTAGGGTGYTS. CDR3 in DNA: TGTGCCACCACCGCAGGGGGCGGAACTGGCTACACCTCC.

J is TRBJ1-2 and V is TRBV6-2 or TRBV6-3; D is unclear. V was pared by 4 bases and J by 4 bases, with 19 bases between. Looked up from germline, CDR1 is MNHEY and CDR2 is SVGEGT. The CDR3 length is 16 residues. CDR3: CASSFGSASGLYGYTF. The CDR3 bases are TGTGCCAGCAGTTTCGGGAGTGCCAGCGGACTCTATGGCTACACCTTC.

This clonotype was detected many times. This chain joins TRBV12-3 or TRBV12-4 and TRBJ1-5; no definite D call. The CDR3 runs 15 residues. V was clipped by 5 bases and J by 6 bases, with 17 bases between them. The CDR3 nucleotides read TGTGCCAGCAGTCCACCCTCACTGGGCGGTCAGCCCCAGCATTTT. Its protein product is CASSPPSLGGQPQHF.

Many counts were recorded for this clonotype. The V gene is TRBV2, the J gene TRBJ2-7; D gene unclear. The CDR3 spans 13 residues. The germline V gene encodes CDR1 SNHLY and CDR2 FYNNEI. Trimming removed 6 bases from V and 6 bases from J, with 15 bases in between. Here the CDR3 reads CASSPLGFREQYF. The CDR3 region has the DNA TGTGCCAGCAGCCCCCTGGGATTTCGCGAGCAGTACTTC. The full variable domain, its missing parts supplied by reference TRBV2 and TRBJ2-7, is EPEVTQTPSHQVTQMGQEVILRCVPISNHLYFYWYRQILGQKVEFLVSFYNNEISEKSEIFDDQFSVERPDGSNFTLKIRSTKLEDSAMYFCASSPLGFREQYFGPGTRLTVT.

A word on this clonotype: This may come from a read error, since a much larger clone is one base off. The rearrangement uses TRBV6-5 and TRBJ2-2; D gene ambiguous. The CDR3 is made up of 16 amino acids. The ends were cut back, 2 bases at V and 5 bases at J, with 15 bases in the middle. From germline, CDR1 is MNHEY and CDR2 SVGAGI. DNA for the CDR3: TGTGCCAGCAGTTACAGGACCCTGGTGGGGACCGGGGAGCTGTTTTTT. Protein sequence: CASSYRTLVGTGELFF.

This clonotype was detected many times. The chain combines TRBV5-1 with TRBJ1-5; D not resolved. The CDR3 consists of 14 residues. Germline V CDR1 and CDR2: SGHRS, YFSETQ. V dropped 0 bases and J dropped 2 bases, with 6 bases sitting between them. The CDR3 DNA follows: TGCGCCAGCAGCTTGGGAGACGGCAATCAGCCCCAGCATTTT. It translates to CASSLGDGNQPQHF.

This chain uses TRBV29-1 with TRBJ1-1; no reliable D call. Germline V gene data show CDR1 as SQVTM and CDR2 as ANQGSEA. The CDR3 is 11 amino acids. V lost 7 bases and J lost 1, with 7 bases in between. CDR3 coding DNA: TGCAGCGCTGCGCAGAACACTGAAGCTTTCTTT. Amino acids: CSAAQNTEAFF.